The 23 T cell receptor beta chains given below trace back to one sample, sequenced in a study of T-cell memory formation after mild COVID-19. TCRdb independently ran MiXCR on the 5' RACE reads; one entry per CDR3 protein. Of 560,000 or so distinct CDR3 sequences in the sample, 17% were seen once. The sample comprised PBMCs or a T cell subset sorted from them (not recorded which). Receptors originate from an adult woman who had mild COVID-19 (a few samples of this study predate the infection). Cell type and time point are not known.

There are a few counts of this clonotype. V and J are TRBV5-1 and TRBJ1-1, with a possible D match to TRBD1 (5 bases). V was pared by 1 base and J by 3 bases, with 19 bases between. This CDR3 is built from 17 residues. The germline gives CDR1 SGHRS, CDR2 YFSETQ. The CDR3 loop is CASSLKWPGSLDTEAFF. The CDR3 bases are TGCGCCAGCAGCTTGAAATGGCCAGGGTCGTTAGACACTGAAGCTTTCTTT.

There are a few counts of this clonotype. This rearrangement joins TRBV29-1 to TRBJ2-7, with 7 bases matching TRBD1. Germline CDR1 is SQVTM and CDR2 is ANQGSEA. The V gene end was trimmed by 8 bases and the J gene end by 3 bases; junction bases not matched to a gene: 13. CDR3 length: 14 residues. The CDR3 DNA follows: TGCAGCACTTCGACAGGGCTTGACGTCTACGAGCAGTACTTC. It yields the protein CSTSTGLDVYEQYF.

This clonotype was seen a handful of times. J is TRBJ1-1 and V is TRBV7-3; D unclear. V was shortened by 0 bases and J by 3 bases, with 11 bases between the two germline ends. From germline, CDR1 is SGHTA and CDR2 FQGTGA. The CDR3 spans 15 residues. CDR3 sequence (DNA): TGTGCCAGCAGCTTAACAGGCCCGCTTCACACTGAAGCTTTCTTT. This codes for CASSLTGPLHTEAFF.

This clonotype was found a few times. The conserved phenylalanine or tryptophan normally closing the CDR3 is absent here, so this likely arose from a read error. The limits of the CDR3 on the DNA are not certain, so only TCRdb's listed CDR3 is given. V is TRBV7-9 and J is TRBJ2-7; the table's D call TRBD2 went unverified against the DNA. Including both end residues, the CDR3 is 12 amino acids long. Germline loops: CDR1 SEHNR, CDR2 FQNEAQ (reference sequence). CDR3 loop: CASSSGTSGPMA.

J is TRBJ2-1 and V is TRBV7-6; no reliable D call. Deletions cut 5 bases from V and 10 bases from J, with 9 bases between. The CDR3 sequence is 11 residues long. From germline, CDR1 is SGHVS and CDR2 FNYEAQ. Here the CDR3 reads CASSGLGEQFF. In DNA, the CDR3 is TGTGCCAGCAGCGGCCTTGGCGAGCAGTTCTTC. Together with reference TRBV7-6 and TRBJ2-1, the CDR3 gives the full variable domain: GAGVSQSPRYKVTKRGQDVALRCDPISGHVSLYWYRQALGQGPEFLTYFNYEAQQDKSGLPNDRFSAERPEGSISTLTIQRTEQRDSAMYRCASSGLGEQFFGPGTRLTVL.

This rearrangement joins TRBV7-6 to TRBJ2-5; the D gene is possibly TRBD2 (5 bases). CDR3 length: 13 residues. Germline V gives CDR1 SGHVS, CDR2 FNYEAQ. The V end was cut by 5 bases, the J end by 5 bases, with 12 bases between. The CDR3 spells CASSQASFETQYF. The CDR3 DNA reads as TGTGCCAGCAGCCAGGCTAGCTTTGAGACCCAGTACTTC.

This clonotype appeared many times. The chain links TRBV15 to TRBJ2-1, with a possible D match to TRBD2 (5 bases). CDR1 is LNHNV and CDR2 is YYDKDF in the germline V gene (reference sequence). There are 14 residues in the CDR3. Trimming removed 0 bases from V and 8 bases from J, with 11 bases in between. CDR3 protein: CATSRDWESDEQFF. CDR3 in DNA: TGTGCCACCAGCAGAGATTGGGAGAGTGATGAGCAGTTCTTC.

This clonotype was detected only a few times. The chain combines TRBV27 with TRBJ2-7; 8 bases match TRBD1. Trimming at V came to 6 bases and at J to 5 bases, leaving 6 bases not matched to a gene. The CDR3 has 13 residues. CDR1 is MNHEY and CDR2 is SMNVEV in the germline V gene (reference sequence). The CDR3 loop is CASSEGQDNEQYF. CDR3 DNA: TGTGCCAGCAGCGAGGGACAGGACAACGAGCAGTACTTC.

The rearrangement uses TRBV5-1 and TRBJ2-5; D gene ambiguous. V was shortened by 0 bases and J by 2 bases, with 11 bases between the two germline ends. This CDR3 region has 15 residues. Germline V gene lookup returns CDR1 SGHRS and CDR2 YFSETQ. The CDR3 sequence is CASSLVAAIQETQYF. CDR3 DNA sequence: TGCGCCAGCAGCTTGGTAGCCGCAATACAAGAGACCCAGTACTTC.

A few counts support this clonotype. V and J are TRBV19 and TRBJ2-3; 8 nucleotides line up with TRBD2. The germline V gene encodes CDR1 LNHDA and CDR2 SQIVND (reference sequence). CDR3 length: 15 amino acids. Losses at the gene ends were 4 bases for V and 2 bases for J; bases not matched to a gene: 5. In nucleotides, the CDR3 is TGTGCCAGTAGTAAGATAGCGGGGTCCACAGATACGCAGTATTTT. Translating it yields CASSKIAGSTDTQYF.

CDR3 loop: CASSQVGRGTKNIQYF. In nucleotides, the CDR3 is TGCGCCAGCAGCCAAGTAGGCAGGGGAACCAAAAACATTCAGTACTTC. The chain links TRBV4-1 to TRBJ2-4; maybe TRBD1 (6 bases). Germline assignment: CDR1 MGHRA and CDR2 YSYEKL. V was clipped by 1 base and J by 2 bases, with 12 bases between them. CDR3 length: 16 residues.

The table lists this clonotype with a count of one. DNA for the CDR3: TGTGCCACCAGCGGTGACAGGGGAGCTAATTCACCCCTCCACTTT. Its translation: CATSGDRGANSPLHF. The chain joins TRBV15 to TRBJ1-6, with TRBD1 identical over 8 bases. After removal of 5 bases from V and 6 bases from J, the junction contained 6 bases not matched to a gene. Germline assignment: CDR1 LNHNV and CDR2 YYDKDF (reference sequence). This CDR3 comprises 15 residues.

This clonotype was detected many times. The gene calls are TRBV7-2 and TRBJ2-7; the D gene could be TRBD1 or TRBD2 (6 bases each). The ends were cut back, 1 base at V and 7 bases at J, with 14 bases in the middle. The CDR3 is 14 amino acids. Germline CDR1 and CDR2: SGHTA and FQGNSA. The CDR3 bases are TGTGCCAGCAGCTTAGTAGGGGGGAGGCGGGAGCAGTACTTC. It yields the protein CASSLVGGRREQYF.

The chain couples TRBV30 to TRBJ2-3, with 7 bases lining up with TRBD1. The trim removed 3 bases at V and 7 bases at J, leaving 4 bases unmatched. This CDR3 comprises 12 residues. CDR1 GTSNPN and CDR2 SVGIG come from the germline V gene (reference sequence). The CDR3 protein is CAWRRDSHTQYF. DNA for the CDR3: TGTGCCTGGAGGAGGGACAGCCATACGCAGTATTTT.

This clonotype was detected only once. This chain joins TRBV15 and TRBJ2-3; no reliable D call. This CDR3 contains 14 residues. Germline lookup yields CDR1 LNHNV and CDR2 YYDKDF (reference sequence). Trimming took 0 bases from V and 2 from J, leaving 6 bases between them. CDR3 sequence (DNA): TGTGCCACCAGCAGAGATAGCCTCACAGATACGCAGTATTTT. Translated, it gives CATSRDSLTDTQYF.

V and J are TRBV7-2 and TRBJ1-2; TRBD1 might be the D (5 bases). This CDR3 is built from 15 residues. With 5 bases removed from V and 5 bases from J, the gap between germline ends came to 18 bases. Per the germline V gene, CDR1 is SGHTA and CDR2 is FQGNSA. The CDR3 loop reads CASSPPTWAGYGYTF. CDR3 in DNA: TGTGCCAGCAGCCCTCCGACCTGGGCAGGGTATGGCTACACCTTC. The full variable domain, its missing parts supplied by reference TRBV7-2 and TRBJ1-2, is GAGVSQSPSNKVTEKGKDVELRCDPISGHTALYWYRQSLGQGLEFLIYFQGNSAPDKSGLPSDRFSAERTGGSVSTLTIQRTQQEDSAVYLCASSPPTWAGYGYTFGSGTRLTVV.

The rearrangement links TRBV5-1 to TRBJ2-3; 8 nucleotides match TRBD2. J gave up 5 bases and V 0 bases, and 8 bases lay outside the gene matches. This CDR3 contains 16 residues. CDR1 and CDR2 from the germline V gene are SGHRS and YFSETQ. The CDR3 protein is CASSLASGGIEDTQYF. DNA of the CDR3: TGCGCCAGCAGCTTGGCAAGCGGGGGTATTGAAGATACGCAGTATTTT. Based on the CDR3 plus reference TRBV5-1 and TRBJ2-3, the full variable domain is KAGVTQTPRYLIKTRGQQVTLSCSPISGHRSVSWYQQTPGQGLQFLFEYFSETQRNKGNFPGRFSGRQFSNSRSEMNVSTLELGDSALYLCASSLASGGIEDTQYFGPGTRLTVL.

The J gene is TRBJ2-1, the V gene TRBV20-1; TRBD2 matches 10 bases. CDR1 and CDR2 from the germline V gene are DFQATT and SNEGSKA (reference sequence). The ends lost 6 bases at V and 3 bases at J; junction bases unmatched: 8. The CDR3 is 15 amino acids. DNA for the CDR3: TGCAGTGCGCCAGCTAGCGGGAGCTTCTACAATGAGCAGTTCTTC. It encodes CSAPASGSFYNEQFF.

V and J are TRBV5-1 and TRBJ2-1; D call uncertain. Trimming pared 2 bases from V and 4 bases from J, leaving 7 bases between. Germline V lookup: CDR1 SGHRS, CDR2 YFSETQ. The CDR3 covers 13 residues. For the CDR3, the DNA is TGCGCCAGCAGCTTCGACTTATACAATGAGCAGTTCTTC. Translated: CASSFDLYNEQFF.

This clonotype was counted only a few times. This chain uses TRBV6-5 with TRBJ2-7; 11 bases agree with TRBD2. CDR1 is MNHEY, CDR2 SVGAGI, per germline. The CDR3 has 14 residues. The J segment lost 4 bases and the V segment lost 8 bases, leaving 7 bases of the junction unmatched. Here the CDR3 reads CASGIAGGVYEQYF. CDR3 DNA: TGTGCCAGCGGAATAGCGGGAGGGGTGTACGAGCAGTACTTC.

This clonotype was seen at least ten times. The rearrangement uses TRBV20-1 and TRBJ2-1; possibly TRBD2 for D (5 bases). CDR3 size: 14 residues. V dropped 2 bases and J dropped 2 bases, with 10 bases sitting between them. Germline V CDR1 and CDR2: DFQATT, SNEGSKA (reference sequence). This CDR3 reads CSARISAAYNEQFF. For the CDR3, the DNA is TGCAGTGCTAGAATTAGCGCCGCCTACAATGAGCAGTTCTTC.

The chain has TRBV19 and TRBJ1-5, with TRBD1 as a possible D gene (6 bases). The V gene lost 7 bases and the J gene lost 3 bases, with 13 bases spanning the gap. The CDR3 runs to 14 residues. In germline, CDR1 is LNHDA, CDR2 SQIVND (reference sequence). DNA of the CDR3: TGTGCCAGTATACAGGGCGGCCTCAATCAGCCCCAGCATTTT. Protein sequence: CASIQGGLNQPQHF.

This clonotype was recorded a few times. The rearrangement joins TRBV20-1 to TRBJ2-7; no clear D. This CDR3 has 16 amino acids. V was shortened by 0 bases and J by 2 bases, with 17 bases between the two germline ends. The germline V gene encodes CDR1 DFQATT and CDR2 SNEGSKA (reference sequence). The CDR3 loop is CSARDSTRVVTYEQYF. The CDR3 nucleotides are TGCAGTGCTAGAGATTCGACGCGAGTCGTCACCTACGAGCAGTACTTC.